These 26 T cell receptor beta chains were all obtained from the same sample, sequenced in a study of cytomegalovirus exposure and HLA in healthy donors. A multiplex PCR was run with 60 Vbeta primers and 13 Jbeta primers. The method was immunoSEQ multiplex PCR; TCRdb's version includes in-frame clones alone and lacks a portion of them. This table holds 90,000 to 120,000 clones, roughly 85% found once. Sample: PBMCs. Source of these receptors: a woman aged 40 to 50 in good health and CMV-seronegative.

CDR3 protein: CASSGWTGGLGGETQYF. The DNA of the CDR3 is TGTGCCAGCAGTGGGTGGACAGGGGGCCTAGGAGGTGAGACCCAGTACTTC. The V call is TRBV28, the J call TRBJ2-5; 11 positions match TRBD1. This CDR3 has 17 amino acids. The ends lost 5 bases at V and 5 bases at J; junction bases unmatched: 13. Germline CDR1 and CDR2: MDHEN and SYDVKM.

The chain recombines TRBV27 with TRBJ2-7, with TRBD1 identical over 9 bases. This CDR3 is 15 amino acids long. Germline values: CDR1 MNHEY, CDR2 SMNVEV (reference sequence). The junction had 5 bases not matched to a gene; V was cut back by 3 bases and J by 2 bases. The CDR3 here is CASSFRGTGPYEQYF. In DNA, the CDR3 is TGTGCCAGCAGTTTTAGGGGGACAGGGCCCTACGAGCAGTACTTC.

The rearrangement uses TRBV6-5 and TRBJ1-1, with a tentative D call TRBD1 (6 bases). CDR1 and CDR2 from the germline V gene are MNHEY and SVGAGI. This CDR3 has 14 amino acids. Deletions cut 5 bases from V and 11 bases from J, with 21 bases between. The CDR3 loop is CASSERVAVRGAFF. In DNA form, the CDR3 reads TGTGCCAGCAGTGAACGGGTGGCCGTAAGGGGGGCTTTCTTT.

The chain uses TRBV10-2 and TRBJ2-7; TRBD2 aligns across 8 bases. Germline values: CDR1 WSHSY, CDR2 SAAADI. The CDR3 has 16 amino acids. The junction had 12 bases not matched to a gene; V was cut back by 3 bases and J by 5 bases. DNA for the CDR3: TGCGCCAGCAGTGATGGTAGCGGGGCGGGCATCGACGAGCAGTACTTC. It specifies CASSDGSGAGIDEQYF.

Here the CDR3 DNA reads TGCGCCAGCAGTGCGTTACGGGGGTTAGGTGGCTACACCTTC. It codes for CASSALRGLGGYTF. The chain recombines TRBV10-2 with TRBJ1-2; D is possibly TRBD1 (5 bases). The germline V gene has CDR1 WSHSY and CDR2 SAAADI. Trimming pared 4 bases from V and 7 bases from J, leaving 16 bases between. The CDR3 totals 14 residues.

The V and J genes are TRBV7-9 and TRBJ2-1; 8 bases agree with TRBD1. V was pared by 10 bases and J by 13 bases, with 15 bases of the junction left unmatched. The CDR3 is made up of 13 amino acids. Per germline, CDR1 SEHNR and CDR2 FQNEAQ (reference sequence). Here the CDR3 DNA reads TGTGCCACGGACCGGGGAGGCAGGGGGCGACAGTTCTTC. Amino acids: CATDRGGRGRQFF.

The chain is built from TRBV28 and TRBJ1-1; 9 nucleotides agree with TRBD1. This CDR3 is 15 amino acids long. Germline trimming cut 6 bases from V and 3 bases from J; bases unmatched to any gene: 8. Germline loops: CDR1 MDHEN, CDR2 SYDVKM. CDR3 sequence: CASRGGTGTYTEAFF. DNA of the CDR3: TGTGCCAGCAGAGGCGGGACAGGGACGTACACTGAAGCTTTCTTT.

The rearrangement uses TRBV7-2 and TRBJ1-5, with D perhaps TRBD1 (6 bases). The V end was cut by 0 bases, the J end by 6 bases, with 12 bases between. The CDR3 length is 15 residues. Germline lookup yields CDR1 SGHTA and CDR2 FQGNSA. The CDR3 DNA follows: TGTGCCAGCAGCTTAGCTACAGGGCAGGGTCAGCCCCAGCATTTT. Protein: CASSLATGQGQPQHF.

The rearrangement uses TRBV29-1 and TRBJ1-1, with D possibly being TRBD1 (5 bases). The V and J ends lost 7 bases and 6 bases respectively, with 12 bases between them. CDR3 length: 11 amino acids. The germline CDR1 and CDR2 sequences are SQVTM and ANQGSEA. CDR3 nucleotide sequence: TGCAGCGGAACGCGGGGACCTGAAGCTTTCTTT. It encodes CSGTRGPEAFF.

The CDR3 DNA sequence: TGTGCCAGCAGCCGGAACCGGGACAGAGGAACCGGGGAGCTGTTTTTT. Translation gives CASSRNRDRGTGELFF. J is TRBJ2-2 and V is TRBV28; 7 bases map to TRBD1. The germline CDR1 and CDR2 sequences are MDHEN and SYDVKM. This CDR3 spans 16 amino acids. The V segment lost 6 bases and the J segment 5 bases; nucleotides outside the gene matches: 12.

This chain uses TRBV5-4 with TRBJ2-7, with 7 bases identical to TRBD1. This CDR3 region has 15 residues. Germline V gives CDR1 SGHNT, CDR2 YYREEE (reference sequence). The J segment lost 4 bases and the V segment lost 1 base, leaving 8 bases of the junction unmatched. The CDR3 region has the DNA TGTGCCAGCAGCTTGTACGCAGGGGGTTGGTACGAGCAGTACTTC. This codes for CASSLYAGGWYEQYF. The full variable domain, with the rest looked up from reference TRBV5-4 and TRBJ2-7, is ETGVTQSPTHLIKTRGQQVTLRCSSQSGHNTVSWYQQALGQGPQFIFQYYREEENGRGNFPPRFSGLQFPNYSSELNVNALELDDSALYLCASSLYAGGWYEQYFGPGTRLTVT.

V is TRBV6-1 and J is TRBJ2-5; 16 nucleotides match TRBD2. This CDR3 is 18 amino acids long. Trimming cost V 2 bases and J 5 bases; bases outside gene matches: 8. Germline CDR1 is MNHNS and CDR2 is SASEGT. CDR3 amino acids: CASSEPGLAGGPRETQYF. In nucleotides, the CDR3 is TGTGCCAGCAGTGAACCGGGACTAGCGGGGGGGCCACGGGAGACCCAGTACTTC.

The V and J genes are TRBV27 and TRBJ2-3, with D possibly TRBD2 on 6 matching bases. V was shortened by 3 bases and J by 0 bases, with 10 bases between the two germline ends. Germline assignment: CDR1 MNHEY and CDR2 SMNVEV (reference sequence). The CDR3 sequence is 15 residues long. The CDR3 loop reads CASSFGGASTDTQYF. The DNA of the CDR3 is TGTGCCAGCAGTTTCGGCGGGGCTAGCACAGATACGCAGTATTTT.

The chain uses TRBV28 and TRBJ2-7; possibly TRBD2 for D (5 bases). Germline assignment: CDR1 MDHEN and CDR2 SYDVKM. The CDR3 is made up of 15 amino acids. The V end was cut by 4 bases, the J end by 1 base, with 14 bases between. The CDR3 DNA is TGTGCCAGCAGTTCCCCGGAGGCGCGATCCTACGAGCAGTACTTC. Residues: CASSSPEARSYEQYF.

This clone was observed once. V is TRBV5-4 and J is TRBJ2-1, with 8 bases identical to TRBD1. The CDR3 has 16 residues. The junction had 6 bases not matched to a gene; V was cut back by 4 bases and J by 0 bases. In germline, CDR1 is SGHNT, CDR2 YYREEE (reference sequence). This CDR3 reads CASSPNRGSSYNEQFF. CDR3 bases: TGTGCCAGCAGCCCCAACAGGGGGAGCTCCTACAATGAGCAGTTCTTC.

The J gene is TRBJ2-7, the V gene TRBV27, with 7 bases matching TRBD1. Trimming at V came to 7 bases and at J to 1 base, leaving 10 bases not matched to a gene. This CDR3 has 15 amino acids. The germline CDR1 and CDR2 sequences are MNHEY and SMNVEV (reference sequence). CDR3 sequence (DNA): TGTGCCAGCAACCCCGGGACAGCATTTTCCTACGAGCAGTACTTC. Amino acids: CASNPGTAFSYEQYF.

This clone was observed a few times. The chain links TRBV11-2 to TRBJ2-3; D ambiguous. The CDR3 is made up of 12 amino acids. V lost 5 bases and J 3 bases, leaving 6 bases between the germline ends. Germline V gene sequence: CDR1 SGHAT, CDR2 FQNNGV. The CDR3 sequence: CASSRWTDTQYF. As DNA, the CDR3 is TGTGCCAGCAGCCGGTGGACAGATACGCAGTATTTT. Variable domain in full (rest from reference TRBV11-2 and TRBJ2-3): EAGVAQSPRYKIIEKRQSVAFWCNPISGHATLYWYQQILGQGPKLLIQFQNNGVVDDSQLPKDRFSAERLKGVDSTLKIQPAKLEDSAVYLCASSRWTDTQYFGPGTRLTVL.

The chain employs TRBV7-2 and TRBJ2-7; possible D gene TRBD2, 6 bases. Looked up from germline, CDR1 is SGHTA and CDR2 is FQGNSA. V was trimmed by 1 base and J by 4 bases, leaving 11 bases between them. This CDR3 is 14 amino acids long. CDR3 bases: TGTGCCAGCAGCTTAGACCCGCGGGGATACGAGCAGTACTTC. This translates into CASSLDPRGYEQYF.

The count of this clone is one. The chain links TRBV9 to TRBJ2-6, with 8 nucleotides matching TRBD1. The CDR3 is 19 residues long. Germline V gene lookup returns CDR1 SGDLS and CDR2 YYNGEE. V lost 0 bases and J lost 1; bases outside the gene matches: 9. CDR3 amino acids: CASSVAPQGASSGANVLTF. The CDR3 region has the DNA TGTGCCAGCAGCGTAGCCCCGCAGGGGGCGTCATCTGGGGCCAACGTCCTGACTTTC. Together with reference TRBV9 and TRBJ2-6, the CDR3 gives the full variable domain: DSGVTQTPKHLITATGQRVTLRCSPRSGDLSVYWYQQSLDQGLQFLIQYYNGEERAKGNILERFSAQQFPDLHSELNLSSLELGDSALYFCASSVAPQGASSGANVLTFGAGSRLTVL.

Details on this clone: Germline is not matched at one junction end, which may reflect a read error. This chain uses TRBV7-9 with TRBJ2-1; D perhaps matches TRBD2 (6 bases). Germline lookup yields CDR1 SEHNR and CDR2 FQNEAQ (reference sequence). The CDR3 runs to 12 residues. CDR3 residues: CSSSLPAGEQFF. CDR3 sequence (DNA): TGTTCCAGCAGCCTACCAGCGGGTGAGCAGTTCTTC. Full variable domain (rest looked up from reference TRBV7-9 and TRBJ2-1): DTGVSQNPRHKITKRGQNVTFRCDPISEHNRLYWYRQTLGQGPEFLTYFQNEAQLEKSRLLSDRFSAERPKGSFSTLEIQRTEQGDSAMYLCSSSLPAGEQFFGPGTRLTVL.

The rearrangement links TRBV30 to TRBJ1-5; D might be TRBD1 (5 bases). Germline loops: CDR1 GTSNPN, CDR2 SVGIG (reference sequence). The ends were cut back, 2 bases at V and 4 bases at J, with 15 bases in the middle. The CDR3 runs 15 residues. The CDR3: CAWSSTREGNQPQHF. DNA of the CDR3: TGTGCCTGGAGTTCGACCAGGGAGGGAAATCAGCCCCAGCATTTT.

The J gene is TRBJ2-1, the V gene TRBV5-4, with 13 nucleotides matching TRBD2. CDR1 is SGHNT, CDR2 YYREEE, per germline (reference sequence). The junction had 4 bases not matched to a gene; V was cut back by 0 bases and J by 7 bases. CDR3 length: 16 residues. The CDR3 sequence: CASSLGLAGGGNEQFF. The CDR3, as DNA: TGTGCCAGCAGCTTGGGACTAGCGGGAGGTGGGAATGAGCAGTTCTTC.

The J gene is TRBJ1-1, the V gene TRBV9; no definite D call. Looked up from germline, CDR1 is SGDLS and CDR2 is YYNGEE. The CDR3 is 13 amino acids. Trimming shortened V by 0 bases and J by 8 bases, and 11 bases separated the two germline ends. CDR3 protein: CASSVDSNNEAFF. The CDR3 DNA reads TGTGCCAGCAGCGTAGACAGTAATAACGAAGCTTTCTTT.

The chain recombines TRBV28 with TRBJ1-2; perhaps TRBD1 as D (5 bases). The length of the CDR3 is 15 residues. Trimming cost V 6 bases and J 0 bases, with 14 bases left between them. Germline V gene sequence: CDR1 MDHEN, CDR2 SYDVKM. The CDR3 DNA is TGTGCCAGCAGCATAGGAGGGGCACCTAACTATGGCTACACCTTC. This gives the protein CASSIGGAPNYGYTF.

With respect to this clone: The sample has other DNA sequences that encode this CDR3 too. The rearrangement uses TRBV27 and TRBJ1-1, with no clear D. Trimming shortened V by 1 base and J by 0 bases, and 9 bases separated the two germline ends. CDR1 is MNHEY, CDR2 SMNVEV, per germline (reference sequence). The CDR3 totals 15 residues. In DNA, the CDR3 is TGTGCCAGCAGTTTATTGGGCGGGATGAACACTGAAGCTTTCTTT. Its translation: CASSLLGGMNTEAFF.

V is TRBV6-1 and J is TRBJ1-5, with TRBD1 matching over 7 bases. This CDR3 comprises 15 residues. Trimming cost V 5 bases and J 2 bases; bases outside gene matches: 6. Germline CDR1 MNHNS, CDR2 SASEGT. The CDR3: CASSNRGGGNQPQHF. In DNA, the CDR3 is TGTGCCAGCAGTAACAGGGGTGGAGGCAATCAGCCCCAGCATTTT.